The T cell receptor (beta chain) under discussion was sequenced for a study of cytotoxic CD8 clonotypes in ibrutinib-treated CLL. V was pared by 3 bases and J by 0 bases, with 12 bases between. The CDR3 has 16 residues. The germline CDR1 and CDR2 sequences are SEHNR and FQNEAQ (reference sequence). The intended depth for sequencing was 1 in 200,000 to 1 in 1 million T cells. The repertoire was sequenced with immunoSEQ multiplex PCR; TCRdb's copy has only in-frame clones and lacks some. This sample has 150,000 to 200,000 clones, with 70% to 90% found just once. The chain combines TRBV7-9 with TRBJ2-4; D uncertain. This material consisted of PBMCs, taken at disease progression, from a patient treated with ibrutinib. This TCR came from a human donor with chronic lymphocytic leukemia. CDR3 protein: CASSFATLLAKNIQYF. CDR3 bases: TGTGCCAGCAGCTTCGCAACCCTCCTAGCCAAAAACATTCAGTACTTC.